Described below is a single T cell receptor (beta chain) sequence and its context. The entry originates in a study of Ad26.COV2.S vaccination and SARS-CoV-2 variants. Study as a whole: Once or twice, 56 days apart, Ad26.COV2.S was delivered intramuscularly.

Treatment given: 19 received Ad26.COV2.S at low or high dose, single or two shots; five or six received placebo; per-sample allocation not given. All samples were drawn on day 63, counting from the first vaccine or placebo injection. This adult donor, from Boston, was 18-55 years old. Germline assignment: CDR1 LNHDA and CDR2 SQIVND (reference sequence). There are 17 residues in the CDR3. The V gene lost 5 bases and the J gene lost 0 bases, with 19 bases spanning the gap. Data came from immunoSEQ multiplex PCR; TCRdb stores just in-frame clones and leaves some out. The sample records some 350,000 clones, roughly 81% being singletons.

This chain uses TRBV19 with TRBJ1-2, with a weak D call TRBD1 (6 bases). The sequencing used peripheral blood, collected in a trial of Ad26.COV2.S vaccine versus placebo. The TCR was taken from a person between 18 and 60 years old who received the Ad26.COV2.S COVID-19 vaccine or a placebo. In nucleotides, the CDR3 is TGTGCCAGTAGTTCCCCTCTGGGGGGCGAAGCTAACTATGGCTACACCTTC. Residues: CASSSPLGGEANYGYTF.